A single sample gave rise to the 9 T cell receptor beta chains below, sequenced in a study of Ad26.COV2.S vaccination and SARS-CoV-2 variants. TCRdb's table, derived via immunoSEQ multiplex PCR, lists solely in-frame clones and lacks some. The sample includes over 450,000 clones, 80% to 90% of them seen just once. Stated treatment: some 19 received Ad26.COV2.S at low or high dose, single or two shots; about five received placebo; per-sample allocation not given. Sampling took place 63 days after the first vaccine or placebo injection. This specimen was peripheral blood, taken in a trial of Ad26.COV2.S vaccine versus placebo. These receptors were obtained from a person aged 18-65 years who received the Ad26.COV2.S COVID-19 vaccine or a placebo.

The chain combines TRBV7-2 with TRBJ2-1; D is unclear. Germline CDR1 reads SGHTA; CDR2 reads FQGNSA. The CDR3 extends over 13 amino acids. V was trimmed by 3 bases and J by 3 bases, leaving 6 bases between them. The CDR3 region has the DNA TGTGCCAGCAGCTTTAACAACTACAATGAGCAGTTCTTC. As protein: CASSFNNYNEQFF.

The chain couples TRBV6-2 or TRBV6-3 to TRBJ2-4; perhaps TRBD2 as D (5 bases). With 5 bases removed from V and 4 bases from J, the gap between germline ends came to 18 bases. Germline V lookup: CDR1 MNHEY, CDR2 SVGEGT. The CDR3 length is 16 residues. The DNA for the CDR3 is TGTGCCAGCAGTGGCGGGCACGCTCCGACTAAAAACATTCAGTACTTC. Protein: CASSGGHAPTKNIQYF.

The V and J genes are TRBV7-3 and TRBJ2-1; either TRBD1 or TRBD2 may supply D (6 bases each). Per the germline V gene, CDR1 is SGHTA and CDR2 is FQGTGA. The CDR3 totals 16 residues. V lost 0 bases and J 5 bases, leaving 14 bases between the germline ends. The CDR3 sequence: CASSLTGGAENNEQFF. The CDR3 nucleotides read TGTGCCAGCAGCTTAACGGGGGGCGCGGAGAACAATGAGCAGTTCTTC.

This clone was seen only once. The rearrangement joins TRBV29-1 to TRBJ1-6, with D perhaps TRBD1 (6 bases). Germline V gene sequence: CDR1 SQVTM, CDR2 ANQGSEA. With 5 bases removed from V and 0 bases from J, the gap between germline ends came to 11 bases. The CDR3 sequence is 15 residues long. The CDR3 loop is CSVKTGSSYNSPLHF. CDR3 in DNA: TGCAGCGTTAAGACAGGCAGCTCCTATAATTCACCCCTCCACTTT.

This chain connects TRBV5-8 to TRBJ2-5, with D perhaps assigned TRBD1 or TRBD2 (5 bases each). V lost 0 bases to trimming and J lost 0 bases, with 18 bases between them. The CDR3 sequence is 18 residues long. CDR1 and CDR2 (germline): SGHTS, YDEGEE. CDR3 coding DNA: TGTGCCAGCAGCTTGGCTTTAGGGGACCGAACCCACCAAGAGACCCAGTACTTC. Translating gives CASSLALGDRTHQETQYF.

This clone has only one observation. This rearrangement joins TRBV19 to TRBJ1-4; no firm D call. V was shortened by 3 bases and J by 8 bases, with 16 bases between the two germline ends. The CDR3 runs 15 residues. Germline V gene sequence: CDR1 LNHDA, CDR2 SQIVND (reference sequence). The CDR3 spells CASSMEPPQTEKLFF. For the CDR3, the DNA is TGTGCCAGTAGTATGGAGCCTCCTCAAACCGAAAAACTGTTTTTT.

V usage is TRBV10-3 and J usage is TRBJ1-5; D remains unclear. This CDR3 region has 13 residues. V shed 8 bases and J shed 3 bases, with 11 bases lying between them. Germline values: CDR1 ENHRY, CDR2 SYGVKD. In nucleotides, the CDR3 is TGTGCCATCCGGTTCTCGGACAATCAGCCCCAGCATTTT. It codes for CAIRFSDNQPQHF.

This rearrangement joins TRBV11-2 to TRBJ2-7; 7 nucleotides line up with TRBD2. The V gene's germline CDR1 is SGHAT and CDR2 FQNNGV. The CDR3 is made up of 15 amino acids. V trimming: 0 bases; J trimming: 2 bases; junction bases outside the gene matches: 4. The DNA for the CDR3 is TGTGCCAGCAGCTTAGATATCGCGGGAGCCTACGAGCAGTACTTC. It is translated as CASSLDIAGAYEQYF.

Worth noting for this clone: The same CDR3 is also encoded by other DNA sequences in this sample. The genes are TRBV9 and TRBJ1-3; unclear D gene. Trimming pared 3 bases from V and 0 bases from J, leaving 10 bases between. Looked up from germline, CDR1 is SGDLS and CDR2 is YYNGEE. The CDR3 is 15 amino acids. The CDR3 spells CASSDTGSSGNTIYF. CDR3 nucleotide sequence: TGTGCCAGCAGCGATACCGGCAGCTCTGGAAACACCATATATTTT.